Detailed here is one T cell receptor beta chain. This sample was included in a study of blood T cell repertoires in COVID-19. As for the study in general: Samples taken during acute and convalescent COVID-19 were collected in the United States, Italy and Spain.

Measured with immunoSEQ multiplex PCR; TCRdb has only the in-frame clones, and not every one. The data contain under 300,000 clones, more than 85% of them singletons. The germline CDR1 and CDR2 sequences are MNHEY and SVGAGI. The CDR3 consists of 14 residues. V lost 7 bases and J lost 3, with 15 bases in between. J is TRBJ1-2 and V is TRBV6-5; D is possibly TRBD1 (5 bases). The clonotype was recovered from a woman between 65 and 79 years old with active or convalescent COVID-19. The source material was peripheral blood. The CDR3: CASTIGDGYYGYTF. CDR3 DNA sequence: TGTGCCAGCACCATAGGGGATGGCTACTATGGCTACACCTTC.